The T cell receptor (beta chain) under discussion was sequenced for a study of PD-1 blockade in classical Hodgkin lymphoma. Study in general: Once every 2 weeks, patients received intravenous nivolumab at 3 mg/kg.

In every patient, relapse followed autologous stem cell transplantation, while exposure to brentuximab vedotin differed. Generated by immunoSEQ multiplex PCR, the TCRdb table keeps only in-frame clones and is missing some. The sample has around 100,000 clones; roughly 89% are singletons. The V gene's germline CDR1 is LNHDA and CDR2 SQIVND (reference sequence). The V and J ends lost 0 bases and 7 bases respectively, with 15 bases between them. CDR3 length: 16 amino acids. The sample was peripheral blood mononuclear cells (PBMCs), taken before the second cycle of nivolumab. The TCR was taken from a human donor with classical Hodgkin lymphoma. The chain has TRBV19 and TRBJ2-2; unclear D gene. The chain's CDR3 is CASSIDSNRLSGELFF. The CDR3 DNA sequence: TGTGCCAGTAGTATAGATAGCAACCGACTCAGCGGGGAGCTGTTTTTT.